These 23 T cell receptor beta chains were sequenced from one sample in a study of OX40 agonist ivuxolimab in advanced cancers. The table came from immunoSEQ multiplex PCR; TCRdb's copy has only in-frame clones and leaves some out. Of around 50,000 clones listed, 80% to 90% were seen once; the top ten hold about 1.7%. Sequencing used CD4+ or CD8+ T cells sorted from blood, obtained in a trial of the OX40 agonist ivuxolimab. The source of these receptors is an adult with an advanced solid tumor such as melanoma, head and neck, liver or kidney cancer.

V gene TRBV11-3 combines with J gene TRBJ2-7; tentatively, D is TRBD2 (5 bases). V lost 1 base and J 6 bases, leaving 13 bases between the germline ends. The CDR3 spans 14 residues. Germline CDR1 and CDR2: SGHNT and YENEEA. CDR3 bases: TGTGCCAGCAGCTTAGGTCTAGCCGGATCCGAGCAGTACTTC. Amino acid sequence: CASSLGLAGSEQYF.

This chain uses TRBV27 with TRBJ2-2; the D gene is possibly TRBD1 (6 bases). The CDR3 is 14 residues long. Trimming shortened V by 7 bases and J by 2 bases, and 11 bases separated the two germline ends. CDR1 MNHEY and CDR2 SMNVEV come from the germline V gene (reference sequence). CDR3 bases: TGTGCCAGCACTGGACAGCTTAACACCGGGGAGCTGTTTTTT. Amino acids: CASTGQLNTGELFF.

J is TRBJ1-4 and V is TRBV4-1, with D perhaps TRBD1 (5 bases). CDR1 is MGHRA, CDR2 YSYEKL, per germline. With 0 bases removed from V and 4 bases from J, the gap between germline ends came to 12 bases. This CDR3 comprises 16 residues. In DNA form, the CDR3 reads TGCGCCAGCAGCCAAGAACAGACGGGGGTTAATGAAAAACTGTTTTTT. This sequence encodes CASSQEQTGVNEKLFF.

V gene TRBV10-1 combines with J gene TRBJ2-1; 10 bases agree with TRBD2. J gave up 7 bases and V 2 bases, and 11 bases lay outside the gene matches. The CDR3 length is 17 residues. The V gene's germline CDR1 is WNHNN and CDR2 SYGVQD (reference sequence). This CDR3 is CASSERASGSGWNEQFF. The CDR3 coding sequence is TGCGCCAGCAGTGAGAGGGCTAGCGGGAGCGGCTGGAATGAGCAGTTCTTC.

CDR3 sequence reads: CASSYRGSDEKLFF. DNA of the CDR3: TGTGCCAGTAGTTACAGGGGCTCGGATGAAAAACTGTTTTTT. The J gene is TRBJ1-4, the V gene TRBV19; TRBD1 matches at 7 bases. The CDR3 has 14 residues. Germline assignment: CDR1 LNHDA and CDR2 SQIVND (reference sequence). The V gene end was trimmed by 5 bases and the J gene end by 6 bases; junction bases not matched to a gene: 6.

On this clone: Sequence at one end of the junction differs from germline and may be a read error. V and J are TRBV19 and TRBJ2-6; D gene unclear. The CDR3 contains 16 residues. Germline CDR1 and CDR2: LNHDA and SQIVND (reference sequence). CDR3 protein: CACSKTQSSGANVLTF. The CDR3 DNA is TGTGCCTGTAGTAAAACCCAGAGCTCTGGGGCCAACGTCCTGACTTTC.

This sequence joins TRBV6-5 and TRBJ1-2; possibly TRBD1 for D (5 bases). The CDR3 loop spans 16 amino acids. Germline V gene lookup returns CDR1 MNHEY and CDR2 SVGAGI. The V gene lost 4 bases and the J gene lost 0 bases, with 15 bases spanning the gap. In DNA form, the CDR3 reads TGTGCCAGCAGTTCCTTTCGGGGGGTGGCTAACTATGGCTACACCTTC. Its translation: CASSSFRGVANYGYTF.

V gene TRBV29-1 combines with J gene TRBJ1-1, with TRBD1 identical over 9 bases. V lost 7 bases, J lost 5 bases, and 11 bases stayed unmatched. Germline values: CDR1 SQVTM, CDR2 ANQGSEA. The CDR3 spans 14 residues. The CDR3 loop reads CSALLDRGWTEAFF. Written as DNA, the CDR3 is TGCAGCGCACTTTTGGACAGGGGTTGGACTGAAGCTTTCTTT. Drawing the rest from reference TRBV29-1 and TRBJ1-1, the complete variable domain is SAVISQKPSRDICQRGTSLTIQCQVDSQVTMMFWYRQQPGQSLTLIATANQGSEATYESGFVIDKFPISRPNLTFSTLTVSNMSPEDSSIYLCSALLDRGWTEAFFGQGTRLTVV.

The V and J genes are TRBV10-1 and TRBJ1-1; D is possibly TRBD1 (5 bases). Trimming removed 8 bases at V and 4 bases at J, with 14 bases between. The CDR3 consists of 13 residues. Germline assignment: CDR1 WNHNN and CDR2 SYGVQD (reference sequence). CDR3: CASAPGRTTEAFF. The CDR3 DNA sequence: TGCGCCAGCGCTCCGGGACGGACCACTGAAGCTTTCTTT.

This clone was found once. The V gene is TRBV18, the J gene TRBJ2-5; the D gene is possibly TRBD2 (5 bases). Per germline, CDR1 KGHSH and CDR2 LQKENI. The CDR3 runs 15 residues. Trimming removed 1 base at V and 0 bases at J, with 9 bases between. CDR3 amino acids: CASSPLSGDQETQYF. The DNA for the CDR3 is TGTGCCAGCTCACCACTGTCCGGGGACCAAGAGACCCAGTACTTC.

The rearrangement uses TRBV15 and TRBJ2-3; no clear D. The V gene lost 5 bases and the J gene lost 1 base, with 10 bases spanning the gap. There are 14 residues in the CDR3. CDR1 is LNHNV and CDR2 is YYDKDF in the germline V gene (reference sequence). The CDR3 sequence is CATSGYEGTDTQYF. CDR3 DNA sequence: TGTGCCACCAGCGGATACGAGGGCACAGATACGCAGTATTTT.

V is TRBV7-2 and J is TRBJ1-5, with D possibly TRBD1 on 5 matching bases. Germline V gene lookup returns CDR1 SGHTA and CDR2 FQGNSA. This CDR3 contains 15 residues. The V end lost 3 bases, the J end lost 2 bases, and 11 bases lay between the germline ends. CDR3 coding DNA: TGTGCCAGCAGCTTGGTAGGGGTGGGCAATCAGCCCCAGCATTTT. Translated, it gives CASSLVGVGNQPQHF.

The rearrangement links TRBV5-4 to TRBJ1-1; possibly TRBD1 for D (6 bases). The CDR3 runs 15 residues. Germline V CDR1 and CDR2: SGHNT, YYREEE (reference sequence). The V gene lost 4 bases and the J gene lost 4 bases, with 17 bases spanning the gap. CDR3 region: CASSTFDRLGTEAFF. The DNA of the CDR3 is TGTGCCAGCAGCACCTTTGACAGGCTGGGCACTGAAGCTTTCTTT.

The V call is TRBV10-3, the J call TRBJ2-7; no clear D. Germline V gene lookup returns CDR1 ENHRY and CDR2 SYGVKD. V gave up 11 bases and J gave up 3 bases, with 14 bases separating them. CDR3 size: 12 residues. CDR3 loop: CAASQEYYEQYF. CDR3 DNA: TGTGCCGCCTCCCAGGAATACTACGAGCAGTACTTC.

CDR3 in DNA: TGTGCCAGCAGAGGACAGGGGGCGCTTAACTATGGCTACACCTTC. As protein: CASRGQGALNYGYTF. This rearrangement joins TRBV6-1 to TRBJ1-2; TRBD1 aligns across 11 bases. The CDR3 spans 15 residues. With 6 bases clipped from V and 1 base from J, the junction kept 4 bases outside the gene matches. The germline V gene encodes CDR1 MNHNS and CDR2 SASEGT.

The J gene is TRBJ1-5, the V gene TRBV7-8, with a weak D call TRBD1 (5 bases). The ends were cut back, 9 bases at V and 7 bases at J, with 16 bases in the middle. The V gene's germline CDR1 is SGHVS and CDR2 FQNEAQ. CDR3 length: 13 amino acids. CDR3 sequence: CASREGASQPQHF. The DNA of the CDR3 is TGTGCCAGTCGGGAAGGGGCCTCCCAGCCCCAGCATTTT.

The DNA for the CDR3 is TGTGCCAGCACCCAGGTCCCCTACAATGAGCAGTTCTTC. This codes for CASTQVPYNEQFF. The chain has TRBV2 and TRBJ2-1; D remains ambiguous. The CDR3 covers 13 residues. Germline assignment: CDR1 SNHLY and CDR2 FYNNEI. Trimming cost V 7 bases and J 2 bases, with 9 bases left between them.

This chain connects TRBV2 to TRBJ1-2; a weak D match, TRBD1 (5 bases). The V and J ends lost 4 bases and 1 base respectively, with 7 bases between them. CDR1 is SNHLY and CDR2 is FYNNEI in the germline V gene. CDR3 length: 13 residues. CDR3 sequence: CASSGGDNYGYTF. CDR3 coding DNA: TGTGCCAGCAGTGGAGGGGATAACTATGGCTACACCTTC. The whole variable domain, filled in from reference TRBV2 and TRBJ1-2, reads EPEVTQTPSHQVTQMGQEVILRCVPISNHLYFYWYRQILGQKVEFLVSFYNNEISEKSEIFDDQFSVERPDGSNFTLKIRSTKLEDSAMYFCASSGGDNYGYTFGSGTRLTVV.

V and J are TRBV25-1 and TRBJ2-1, with 10 nucleotides matching TRBD1. The J segment lost 3 bases and the V segment lost 4 bases, leaving 9 bases of the junction unmatched. CDR1 is MGHDK, CDR2 SYGVNS, per germline. The CDR3 has 17 residues. The CDR3, as DNA: TGTGCCAGCAGTGCCCCCCGACAGGGGGCCAACTACAATGAGCAGTTCTTC. Translation gives CASSAPRQGANYNEQFF.

The J gene is TRBJ2-7, the V gene TRBV11-2; 8 bases align to TRBD2. Germline V CDR1 and CDR2: SGHAT, FQNNGV. The V gene end was trimmed by 5 bases and the J gene end by 4 bases; junction bases not matched to a gene: 7. The CDR3 consists of 14 residues. The DNA for the CDR3 is TGTGCCAGCAGCGCGAGCGGGGGAGGGTACGAGCAGTACTTC. It codes for CASSASGGGYEQYF.

The V gene is TRBV9, the J gene TRBJ2-1, with 13 positions matching TRBD2. The CDR3 covers 21 residues. J lost 8 bases, V lost 0 bases, and 20 bases had no gene match. Germline values: CDR1 SGDLS, CDR2 YYNGEE. CDR3 coding DNA: TGTGCCAGCAGCGTAGGTATTTGGGACAGGGGAACTAGCGGGAGGGTGGATGAGCAGTTCTTC. It codes for CASSVGIWDRGTSGRVDEQFF.

The rearrangement joins TRBV18 to TRBJ1-5; maybe TRBD1 (6 bases). The V and J ends lost 3 bases and 7 bases respectively, with 16 bases between them. In germline, CDR1 is KGHSH, CDR2 LQKENI. The CDR3 sequence is 15 residues long. The CDR3 reads CASSPRGGAGQPQHF. Written as DNA, the CDR3 is TGTGCCAGCTCACCGCGTGGGGGCGCAGGGCAGCCCCAGCATTTT.

The rearrangement joins TRBV18 to TRBJ2-3, with 13 bases identical to TRBD2. The junction had 2 bases not matched to a gene; V was cut back by 0 bases and J by 5 bases. This CDR3 comprises 16 residues. CDR1 is KGHSH, CDR2 LQKENI, per germline. For the CDR3, the DNA is TGTGCCAGCTCACCACCGGGACTAGCGGGGATAGATACGCAGTATTTT. Its translation: CASSPPGLAGIDTQYF.